The rows below give T cell receptor beta chains drawn from one sample of a study of CD8 T cells in ankylosing spondylitis. TCRdb itself ran the 5' RACE reads through MiXCR, one entry per CDR3 protein. The repertoire has about 35,000 distinct CDR3 sequences, 10% of them found once; the top ten carry approximately 16%. Material for sequencing was blood, either unsorted or a sorted T cell fraction (not recorded which). The origin of the receptors is a male donor with ankylosing spondylitis or in good health (not recorded which). CDR3s include the opening cysteine and the closing phenylalanine or tryptophan. A D gene is named only where the DNA matches it firmly. Some rows mark clone size as missing; the rest say once, few, many or name a class of expanded clone.

size: many
V: TRBV14
D: .
J: TRBJ2-7
CDR3: CASSAPADRSSYEQYF
DNA: TGTGCCAGCAGCGCCCCGGCAGACAGGAGCTCCTACGAGCAGTACTTC

size: .
V: TRBV7-8
D: .
J: TRBJ2-1
CDR3: CASSLERTGQGTSQRNEQFF
DNA: TGTGCCAGCAGCTTGGAGAGGACAGGGCAGGGGACTAGCCAGAGAAATGAGCAGTTCTTC

size: many
V: TRBV27
D: TRBD2
J: TRBJ2-5
CDR3: CASSPRTSRETQYF
DNA: TGTGCCAGCAGTCCCCGGACTAGCAGGGAGACCCAGTACTTC

size: few
V: TRBV27
D: .
J: TRBJ1-2
CDR3: CASSPLTDSRLHGYTF
DNA: TGTGCCAGCAGTCCACTGACCGACAGTAGACTCCATGGCTACACCTTC

size: many
V: TRBV7-3
D: .
J: TRBJ2-3
CDR3: CASSLSGSTQYF
DNA: TGTGCCAGCAGCTTATCTGGTTCTACGCAGTATTTT

size: many
V: TRBV20-1
D: .
J: TRBJ2-2
CDR3: CSASQGDTTGELFF
DNA: TGCAGTGCTAGTCAGGGAGACACCACCGGGGAGCTGTTTTTT

size: many
V: TRBV12-3/TRBV12-4
D: .
J: TRBJ1-1
CDR3: CASSFRGRDTEAFF
DNA: TGTGCCAGCAGCTTCAGGGGCCGTGACACTGAAGCTTTCTTT

size: .
V: TRBV6-4
D: TRBD2
J: TRBJ2-1
CDR3: CASSHSGSHYNEQFF
DNA: TGTGCCAGCAGTCACAGCGGGAGCCACTACAATGAGCAGTTCTTC

size: .
V: TRBV30
D: TRBD1
J: TRBJ1-4
CDR3: CAWKFGTGPEKLFF
DNA: TGTGCCTGGAAATTCGGGACAGGGCCTGAAAAACTGTTTTTT

size: many
V: TRBV18
D: .
J: TRBJ1-1
CDR3: CASSPITGRGTEAFF
DNA: TGTGCCAGCTCACCCATCACAGGGAGGGGCACTGAAGCTTTCTTT

size: many
V: TRBV29-1
D: .
J: TRBJ2-7
CDR3: CSVEEAGREQYF
DNA: TGCAGCGTTGAAGAAGCAGGGCGGGAGCAGTACTTC

size: .
V: TRBV6-5
D: .
J: TRBJ2-7
CDR3: CASSYTAGAYEQYF
DNA: TGTGCCAGCAGTTACACGGCAGGGGCCTACGAGCAGTACTTC

size: many
V: TRBV28
D: TRBD2
J: TRBJ2-1
CDR3: CASSPRTSNNEQFF
DNA: TGTGCCAGCAGTCCCAGGACTAGCAACAATGAGCAGTTCTTC

size: many
V: TRBV7-6
D: .
J: TRBJ1-4
CDR3: CASSPRPGAPNEKLFF
DNA: TGTGCCAGCAGCCCTCGCCCGGGGGCGCCTAATGAAAAACTGTTTTTT

size: many
V: TRBV6-1
D: .
J: TRBJ2-7
CDR3: CASSLKLDESYEQYF
DNA: TGTGCCAGCAGCCTAAAGCTGGACGAGTCCTACGAGCAGTACTTC

size: .
V: TRBV4-1
D: TRBD2
J: TRBJ2-3
CDR3: CASSQEVLAGLRF
DNA: TGCGCCAGCAGCCAAGAGGTTCTAGCGGGCCTACGTTTT

size: many
V: TRBV6-2/TRBV6-3
D: TRBD2
J: TRBJ2-3
CDR3: CASSYLRGIAGVISTDTQYF
DNA: TGTGCCAGCAGTTACCTGAGGGGGATAGCGGGAGTAATCAGCACAGATACGCAGTATTTT